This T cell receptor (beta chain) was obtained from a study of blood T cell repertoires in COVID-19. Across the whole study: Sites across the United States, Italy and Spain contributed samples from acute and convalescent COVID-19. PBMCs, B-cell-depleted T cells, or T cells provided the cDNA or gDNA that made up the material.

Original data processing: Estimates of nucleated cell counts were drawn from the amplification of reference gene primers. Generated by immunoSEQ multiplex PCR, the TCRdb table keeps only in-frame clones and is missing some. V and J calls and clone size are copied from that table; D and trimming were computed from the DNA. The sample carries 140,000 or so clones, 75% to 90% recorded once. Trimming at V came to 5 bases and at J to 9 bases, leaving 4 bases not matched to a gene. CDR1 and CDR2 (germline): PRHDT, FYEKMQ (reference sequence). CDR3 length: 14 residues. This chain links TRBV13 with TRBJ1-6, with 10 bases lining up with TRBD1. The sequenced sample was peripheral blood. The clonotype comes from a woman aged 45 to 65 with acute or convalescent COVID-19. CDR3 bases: TGTGCCAGCAGCAGACGGGACAGGGGTTCACCCCTCCACTTT. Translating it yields CASSRRDRGSPLHF.